The 25 T cell receptor beta chains below were found in one sample sequenced in a study of OX40 agonist ivuxolimab in advanced cancers. Repertoires were generated with immunoSEQ multiplex PCR, while TCRdb's copy carries only in-frame clones and drops some. Of fewer than 90,000 clones in the sample, around 87% were seen once. Sequenced material: CD4+ or CD8+ T cells sorted from blood, taken in a trial of the OX40 agonist ivuxolimab. The receptors were sampled from an adult with an advanced solid tumor such as melanoma, head and neck, liver or kidney cancer.

This chain uses TRBV28 with TRBJ2-4, with 7 nucleotides matching TRBD2. V trimming: 4 bases; J trimming: 0 bases; junction bases outside the gene matches: 9. The germline V gene encodes CDR1 MDHEN and CDR2 SYDVKM. The CDR3 covers 17 residues. CDR3 in DNA: TGTGCCAGCAGTTCCCGCCGGGGGGTTGTAGCCAAAAACATTCAGTACTTC. Translating it yields CASSSRRGVVAKNIQYF. The entire variable domain, with the rest obtained from reference TRBV28 and TRBJ2-4, is as follows: DVKVTQSSRYLVKRTGEKVFLECVQDMDHENMFWYRQDPGLGLRLIYFSYDVKMKEKGDIPEGYSVSREKKERFSLILESASTNQTSMYLCASSSRRGVVAKNIQYFGAGTRLSVL.

The chain has TRBV5-1 and TRBJ2-3, with a tentative D call TRBD2 (6 bases). Germline V lookup: CDR1 SGHRS, CDR2 YFSETQ. This CDR3 spans 15 amino acids. Trimming pared 0 bases from V and 2 bases from J, leaving 10 bases between. The CDR3 is CASSLARESTDTQYF. The CDR3 DNA is TGCGCCAGCAGCTTGGCACGGGAGTCCACAGATACGCAGTATTTT.

The CDR3 DNA sequence: TGTGCCAGCTCACCACGGGGGGTCCTCGGGACAGCGACCAAATACGAGCAGTACTTC. This gives the protein CASSPRGVLGTATKYEQYF. The V gene is TRBV18, the J gene TRBJ2-7, with D maybe TRBD1 (7 bases). CDR1 is KGHSH and CDR2 is LQKENI in the germline V gene. Trimming shortened V by 1 base and J by 4 bases, and 26 bases separated the two germline ends. The CDR3 has 19 residues.

The J gene is TRBJ2-7, the V gene TRBV28; 10 bases are a match to TRBD2. Losses at the gene ends were 5 bases for V and 6 bases for J; bases not matched to a gene: 4. In germline, CDR1 is MDHEN, CDR2 SYDVKM. CDR3 size: 13 residues. In DNA form, the CDR3 reads TGTGCCAGCAGTCCCCGGACTAGCGGCGAGCAGTACTTC. Translating it yields CASSPRTSGEQYF.

This clone was counted only a few times. The genes are TRBV6-1 and TRBJ1-4; D gene unclear. The germline gives CDR1 MNHNS, CDR2 SASEGT. V shed 2 bases and J shed 10 bases, with 20 bases lying between them. The CDR3 spans 16 residues. In nucleotides, the CDR3 is TGTGCCAGCAGTGAATCGTTGCAGCCTGGGTGGGGAAAACTGTTTTTT. Translated, it gives CASSESLQPGWGKLFF.

The gene calls are TRBV7-3 and TRBJ1-2, with D tentatively TRBD1 (6 bases). CDR3 length: 15 residues. The V end lost 2 bases, the J end lost 8 bases, and 18 bases lay between the germline ends. Germline V gene data show CDR1 as SGHTA and CDR2 as FQGTGA. This chain's CDR3 is CASSLSGGLGDGYTF. Written as DNA, the CDR3 is TGTGCCAGCAGCTTATCCGGGGGGCTGGGAGACGGCTACACCTTC.

The V gene is TRBV6-1, the J gene TRBJ1-3; no definite D call. This CDR3 region has 13 residues. The V and J ends lost 0 bases and 3 bases respectively, with 3 bases between them. Germline V gene sequence: CDR1 MNHNS, CDR2 SASEGT. CDR3 sequence (DNA): TGTGCCAGCAGTGAAGCTCGTGGAAACACCATATATTTT. Protein product: CASSEARGNTIYF.

The gene calls are TRBV7-3 and TRBJ2-1; D is possibly TRBD1 (6 bases). The CDR3 runs to 16 residues. The V gene lost 5 bases and the J gene lost 1 base, with 15 bases spanning the gap. CDR1 SGHTA and CDR2 FQGTGA come from the germline V gene. The CDR3 sequence: CASSPRDGTSYNEQFF. The CDR3 bases are TGTGCCAGCAGCCCGAGAGACGGGACATCCTACAATGAGCAGTTCTTC.

The V call is TRBV2, the J call TRBJ2-1, with TRBD2 identical over 8 bases. This CDR3 spans 15 amino acids. Looked up from germline, CDR1 is SNHLY and CDR2 is FYNNEI. Trimming took 9 bases from V and 7 from J; bases not matched to a gene: 14. The CDR3 nucleotides are TGTGCCAGACAAGCGGGAGCCATTTTAGGAAATGAGCAGTTCTTC. As protein: CARQAGAILGNEQFF.

This chain links TRBV29-1 with TRBJ2-6, with D possibly TRBD1 on 5 matching bases. The CDR3 has 13 amino acids. CDR1 is SQVTM, CDR2 ANQGSEA, per germline. The ends were cut back, 6 bases at V and 2 bases at J, with 8 bases in the middle. Here the CDR3 DNA reads TGCAGCGTGCAGGGTACTGGGGCCAACGTCCTGACTTTC. Its translation: CSVQGTGANVLTF. The full variable domain, in which reference TRBV29-1 and TRBJ2-6 provide the parts outside the CDR3, is SAVISQKPSRDICQRGTSLTIQCQVDSQVTMMFWYRQQPGQSLTLIATANQGSEATYESGFVIDKFPISRPNLTFSTLTVSNMSPEDSSIYLCSVQGTGANVLTFGAGSRLTVL.

The gene calls are TRBV6-5 and TRBJ1-1; weak D call: TRBD1 (5 bases). Germline V gene sequence: CDR1 MNHEY, CDR2 SVGAGI. V lost 2 bases and J 5 bases, leaving 15 bases between the germline ends. CDR3 length: 15 residues. The DNA of the CDR3 is TGTGCCAGCAGTTACGGCCGGGGGATAGGGACTGAAGCTTTCTTT. It specifies CASSYGRGIGTEAFF.

The chain employs TRBV19 and TRBJ1-5; no definite D call. CDR1 is LNHDA, CDR2 SQIVND, per germline (reference sequence). The CDR3 covers 14 residues. Trimming shortened V by 3 bases and J by 2 bases, and 8 bases separated the two germline ends. CDR3 sequence: CASSMAGGNQPQHF. CDR3 sequence (DNA): TGTGCCAGTAGTATGGCCGGCGGCAATCAGCCCCAGCATTTT.

The chain couples TRBV23-1 to TRBJ1-5; 9 positions agree with TRBD1. TRBV23-1 is assigned to the ORF class and has an uncertain function. The CDR3 is 16 residues long. Trimming took 2 bases from V and 5 from J; bases not matched to a gene: 7. The CDR3 reads CASSQGPGQGYQPQHF. The CDR3 nucleotides are TGCGCCAGCAGTCAAGGACCGGGACAGGGCTATCAGCCCCAGCATTTT.

This clone came up many times. The chain is built from TRBV10-3 and TRBJ1-1; 8 bases align to TRBD1. Germline V gene lookup returns CDR1 ENHRY and CDR2 SYGVKD. V gave up 5 bases and J gave up 2 bases; unmatched junction bases: 4. CDR3 size: 14 residues. CDR3 protein: CAISSGQGNTEAFF. The DNA for the CDR3 is TGTGCCATCAGTTCTGGACAGGGAAACACTGAAGCTTTCTTT.

This rearrangement joins TRBV25-1 to TRBJ2-1, with TRBD2 identical over 13 bases. V gave up 10 bases and J gave up 9 bases; unmatched junction bases: 9. There are 14 residues in the CDR3. Germline V CDR1 and CDR2: MGHDK, SYGVNS. The CDR3 nucleotides are TGTGCCACCCAACTAGCGGGAGGGCCGGTTGAGCAGTTCTTC. Translation gives CATQLAGGPVEQFF.

The genes are TRBV9 and TRBJ2-2, with D hard to call. Germline V gene lookup returns CDR1 SGDLS and CDR2 YYNGEE. This CDR3 is built from 14 residues. The germline V and J ends were trimmed by 5 bases and 1 base, with 9 bases remaining between them. The CDR3 coding sequence is TGTGCCAGCAGTCGAGTTGGGAACACCGGGGAGCTGTTTTTT. It specifies CASSRVGNTGELFF.

The chain uses TRBV14 and TRBJ2-3; 13 nucleotides line up with TRBD2. The trim removed 3 bases at V and 2 bases at J, leaving 5 bases unmatched. Germline loops: CDR1 SGHDN, CDR2 FVKESK. The length of the CDR3 is 17 residues. The CDR3 DNA reads as TGTGCCAGCAGCCACCGGACTAGCGGGAGAGTCACAGATACGCAGTATTTT. Translated: CASSHRTSGRVTDTQYF.

The chain joins TRBV11-3 to TRBJ2-5; D gene unclear. This CDR3 contains 13 residues. V was cut by 5 bases and J by 5 bases, with 12 bases left in between. Germline V lookup: CDR1 SGHNT, CDR2 YENEEA. The CDR3 DNA follows: TGTGCCAGCAGCCCCCTGTCGGTGGAGACCCAGTACTTC. Translation gives CASSPLSVETQYF. Together with reference TRBV11-3 and TRBJ2-5, the CDR3 gives the full variable domain: EAGVVQSPRYKIIEKKQPVAFWCNPISGHNTLYWYLQNLGQGPELLIRYENEEAVDDSQLPKDRFSAERLKGVDSTLKIQPAELGDSAVYLCASSPLSVETQYFGPGTRLLVL.

V usage is TRBV27 and J usage is TRBJ1-1; D is possibly TRBD1 (5 bases). Germline lookup yields CDR1 MNHEY and CDR2 SMNVEV (reference sequence). The V end was cut by 4 bases, the J end by 7 bases, with 16 bases between. The length of the CDR3 is 14 residues. CDR3 region: CASSSRGGLGEAFF. The CDR3 coding sequence is TGTGCCAGCAGTTCGCGGGGGGGTTTGGGTGAAGCTTTCTTT.

The chain uses TRBV29-1 and TRBJ1-4; 10 bases are shared with TRBD1. CDR1 is SQVTM and CDR2 is ANQGSEA in the germline V gene. This CDR3 has 15 amino acids. V was pared by 4 bases and J by 1 base, with 3 bases of the junction left unmatched. The CDR3 DNA reads TGCAGCGTTGGGGACAGGGGAAGAACTAATGAAAAACTGTTTTTT. This translates into CSVGDRGRTNEKLFF.

The gene calls are TRBV28 and TRBJ2-7, with 9 bases aligning to TRBD2. This CDR3 contains 14 residues. Per germline, CDR1 MDHEN and CDR2 SYDVKM. Trimming at V came to 11 bases and at J to 3 bases, leaving 11 bases not matched to a gene. The DNA for the CDR3 is TGTGCCGCAATAGGCGGGAGGGCGAGCTACGAGCAGTACTTC. This translates into CAAIGGRASYEQYF.

The chain carries TRBV11-2 and TRBJ1-3; D not certain. Germline CDR1 and CDR2: SGHAT and FQNNGV. The CDR3 runs 15 residues. V lost 0 bases and J lost 3, with 9 bases in between. The CDR3 protein is CASSLDSIIGNTIYF. CDR3 in DNA: TGTGCCAGCAGCTTAGATTCAATAATTGGAAACACCATATATTTT.

The chain links TRBV5-4 to TRBJ2-2; TRBD2 is a possible D gene (6 bases). The V end lost 4 bases, the J end lost 4 bases, and 17 bases lay between the germline ends. The CDR3 runs to 16 residues. Looked up from germline, CDR1 is SGHNT and CDR2 is YYREEE (reference sequence). CDR3 loop: CASSRPSGRFTGELFF. In DNA, the CDR3 is TGTGCCAGCAGCCGACCAAGCGGGCGATTCACCGGGGAGCTGTTTTTT.

The gene calls are TRBV11-1 and TRBJ2-7; 9 bases align to TRBD1. V lost 5 bases to trimming and J lost 2 bases; unmatched junction nucleotides: 4. Germline V gives CDR1 SGHAT, CDR2 FQDESV (reference sequence). This CDR3 comprises 14 residues. CDR3 in amino acids: CASSPGQGPYEQYF. In DNA form, the CDR3 reads TGTGCCAGCAGCCCGGGACAGGGCCCCTACGAGCAGTACTTC.

This clone has a handful of counts. J is TRBJ2-7 and V is TRBV28; 10 nucleotides agree with TRBD1. V dropped 6 bases and J dropped 4; count of bases not matched to a gene: 6. The CDR3 extends over 14 amino acids. Per the germline V gene, CDR1 is MDHEN and CDR2 is SYDVKM. The CDR3 nucleotides read TGTGCCAGCAGATCGGACAGGGGGTCATACGAGCAGTACTTC. It encodes CASRSDRGSYEQYF. Looking up the rest from reference TRBV28 and TRBJ2-7 gives the full variable domain: DVKVTQSSRYLVKRTGEKVFLECVQDMDHENMFWYRQDPGLGLRLIYFSYDVKMKEKGDIPEGYSVSREKKERFSLILESASTNQTSMYLCASRSDRGSYEQYFGPGTRLTVT.